These 24 T cell receptor beta chains came from one sample sequenced in a study of somatic mutations in cytotoxic T cells in rheumatoid arthritis. The repertoire was sequenced with immunoSEQ multiplex PCR; TCRdb's copy has only in-frame clones and lacks some. The repertoire consists of around 15,000 clones, with 74% occurring once and the leading ten covering around 27%. Specimen: CD8+ T cells sorted from blood. These receptors were obtained from an adult with rheumatoid arthritis.

The rearrangement links TRBV11-2 to TRBJ2-3; 10 nucleotides align to TRBD2. Germline V gene lookup returns CDR1 SGHAT and CDR2 FQNNGV. This CDR3 region has 15 residues. With V trimmed by 5 bases and J by 9 bases, 11 bases remained unmatched. Here the CDR3 reads CASSESGGDGGTQYF. The CDR3 DNA reads as TGTGCCAGCAGCGAGAGCGGGGGGGATGGAGGGACGCAGTATTTT.

The chain couples TRBV25-1 to TRBJ2-6; D not resolved. The CDR3 is 14 residues long. Germline loops: CDR1 MGHDK, CDR2 SYGVNS. Trimming took off 8 bases at V and 1 base at J, with 9 bases between the two ends. The CDR3 DNA reads as TGTGCCAGCTCAAGAGATTCTGGGGCCAACGTCCTGACTTTC. Protein product: CASSRDSGANVLTF.

The rearrangement uses TRBV19 and TRBJ2-7; unclear D gene. The V gene's germline CDR1 is LNHDA and CDR2 SQIVND (reference sequence). V was trimmed by 6 bases and J by 6 bases, leaving 9 bases between them. The CDR3 contains 11 residues. The CDR3 here is CASRGLREQYF. Here the CDR3 DNA reads TGTGCCAGTAGAGGTCTCCGCGAGCAGTACTTC. Supplemented by reference TRBV19 and TRBJ2-7, the full variable domain reads DGGITQSPKYLFRKEGQNVTLSCEQNLNHDAMYWYRQDPGQGLRLIYYSQIVNDFQKGDIAEGYSVSREKKESFPLTVTSAQKNPTAFYLCASRGLREQYFGPGTRLTVT.

This chain uses TRBV28 with TRBJ2-2; 8 nucleotides line up with TRBD1. The V and J ends lost 5 bases and 4 bases, in that order; junction bases with no gene match: 6. CDR3 length: 15 residues. CDR1 is MDHEN, CDR2 SYDVKM, per germline. The chain's CDR3 is CASSPWTGTTGELFF. CDR3 in DNA: TGTGCCAGCAGTCCATGGACAGGGACCACCGGGGAGCTGTTTTTT.

This chain uses TRBV5-1 with TRBJ2-7; D remains ambiguous. CDR3 length equals 11 residues. Germline-derived CDR1 and CDR2 are SGHRS and YFSETQ. V lost 3 bases and J 4 bases, leaving 5 bases between the germline ends. CDR3 protein: CASSSGYEQYF. CDR3 bases: TGCGCCAGCAGCTCTGGGTACGAGCAGTACTTC.

The rearrangement joins TRBV9 to TRBJ1-1; D ambiguous. Germline assignment: CDR1 SGDLS and CDR2 YYNGEE. Trimming pared 0 bases from V and 7 bases from J, leaving 10 bases between. CDR3 size: 13 residues. The CDR3 bases are TGTGCCAGCAGCGTAGACTCGGGGAGTGAAGCTTTCTTT. Protein: CASSVDSGSEAFF.

The genes are TRBV2 and TRBJ1-5; tentative D call: TRBD1 (5 bases). CDR1 is SNHLY, CDR2 FYNNEI, per germline. CDR3 length: 15 residues. Between the trimmed V and J ends, which lost 5 bases and 0 bases, there was a span of 11 bases. The CDR3 DNA follows: TGTGCCAGCAGTCAAGGGACGGATAGCAATCAGCCCCAGCATTTT. This translates into CASSQGTDSNQPQHF.

This clone has just one count. The rearrangement links TRBV29-1 to TRBJ1-2, with unresolved D. Deletions cut 4 bases from V and 4 bases from J, with 16 bases between. This CDR3 region has 14 residues. Germline CDR1 is SQVTM and CDR2 is ANQGSEA. In DNA, the CDR3 is TGCAGCGTTGGAGGGAGGGTTAAGGGCTATGGCTACACCTTC. Protein product: CSVGGRVKGYGYTF.

In DNA form, the CDR3 reads TGTGCCAGCAGTTTTGATGGGCGTCAGCCCCAGCATTTT. It is translated as CASSFDGRQPQHF. The rearrangement links TRBV28 to TRBJ1-5; D is uncertain. Trimming removed 3 bases from V and 6 bases from J, with 9 bases in between. The CDR3 runs 13 residues. CDR1 is MDHEN and CDR2 is SYDVKM in the germline V gene.

The V call is TRBV28, the J call TRBJ1-4; TRBD1 is a possible D gene (5 bases). Per germline, CDR1 MDHEN and CDR2 SYDVKM. The CDR3 has 18 residues. V dropped 3 bases and J dropped 8 bases, with 25 bases sitting between them. CDR3 amino acids: CASSFPSRAGTEIEKLFF. CDR3 DNA: TGTGCCAGCAGTTTTCCCAGCCGAGCAGGGACGGAGATAGAAAAACTGTTTTTT.

The genes are TRBV28 and TRBJ2-1; D gene unclear. Germline values: CDR1 MDHEN, CDR2 SYDVKM. This CDR3 has 14 amino acids. The V end was cut by 2 bases, the J end by 7 bases, with 12 bases between. The DNA for the CDR3 is TGTGCCAGCAGTTTAGGAGTACGGATTAATGAGCAGTTCTTC. As protein: CASSLGVRINEQFF. Full variable domain (outside the CDR3, taken from reference TRBV28 and TRBJ2-1): DVKVTQSSRYLVKRTGEKVFLECVQDMDHENMFWYRQDPGLGLRLIYFSYDVKMKEKGDIPEGYSVSREKKERFSLILESASTNQTSMYLCASSLGVRINEQFFGPGTRLTVL.

The DNA of the CDR3 is TGTGCCAGCAGTTTGGACAGGCAAGAGACCCAGTACTTC. Translation gives CASSLDRQETQYF. The gene calls are TRBV28 and TRBJ2-5; 7 bases fit TRBD1. CDR3 length: 13 residues. CDR1 and CDR2 (germline): MDHEN, SYDVKM. With 3 bases clipped from V and 2 bases from J, the junction kept 0 bases outside the gene matches.

This clone is a singleton in its sample. The chain is built from TRBV19 and TRBJ1-6, with 7 bases matching TRBD1. Germline CDR1 LNHDA, CDR2 SQIVND (reference sequence). Trimming at V came to 3 bases and at J to 7 bases, leaving 3 bases not matched to a gene. The length of the CDR3 is 14 residues. CDR3 sequence reads: CASSIGTANSPLHF. CDR3 bases: TGTGCCAGTAGTATCGGGACAGCCAATTCACCCCTCCACTTT.

The V and J genes are TRBV7-9 and TRBJ2-7; weak D call: TRBD1 (5 bases). The CDR3 length is 14 residues. Looked up from germline, CDR1 is SEHNR and CDR2 is FQNEAQ (reference sequence). V lost 5 bases to trimming and J lost 4 bases, with 15 bases between them. The CDR3 protein is CASSGAGPEYEQYF. The DNA of the CDR3 is TGTGCCAGCAGCGGAGCAGGGCCGGAATACGAGCAGTACTTC.

This chain connects TRBV5-1 to TRBJ1-1; D is unclear. Trimming pared 7 bases from V and 4 bases from J, leaving 11 bases between. This CDR3 has 12 residues. CDR1 is SGHRS and CDR2 is YFSETQ in the germline V gene. Written as DNA, the CDR3 is TGCGCCAGCGGTAGTGTGGGCACTGAAGCTTTCTTT. This gives the protein CASGSVGTEAFF.

This clone showed up just once. The chain is built from TRBV4-1 and TRBJ1-2, with TRBD1 matching 10 bases. CDR3 length: 15 amino acids. The germline V gene has CDR1 MGHRA and CDR2 YSYEKL. Trimming removed 3 bases from V and 2 bases from J; junction bases left unmatched: 3. CDR3 DNA: TGCGCCAGCAGCCAGACAGGGGGCGCCAACTATGGCTACACCTTC. Translated, it gives CASSQTGGANYGYTF.

The CDR3 nucleotides are TGTGCCAGCAGCCAGAACTCCTACGAGCAGTACTTC. It yields the protein CASSQNSYEQYF. The chain couples TRBV7-2 to TRBJ2-7; D unresolved. Trimming took off 5 bases at V and 0 bases at J, with 5 bases between the two ends. The germline V gene has CDR1 SGHTA and CDR2 FQGNSA. The CDR3 spans 12 residues.

The rearrangement links TRBV27 to TRBJ1-6; D ambiguous. Trimming removed 4 bases at V and 14 bases at J, with 15 bases between. CDR3 size: 13 residues. Germline CDR1 reads MNHEY; CDR2 reads SMNVEV (reference sequence). DNA for the CDR3: TGTGCCAGCAGTTGGTCAGGAGATTTGGCCCTCCACTTT. Translating it yields CASSWSGDLALHF.

This clone has a handful of counts. The rearrangement joins TRBV2 to TRBJ1-4; 9 nucleotides line up with TRBD1. Germline V CDR1 and CDR2: SNHLY, FYNNEI. CDR3 length equals 14 residues. Trimming at V came to 7 bases and at J to 7 bases, leaving 7 bases not matched to a gene. The CDR3 DNA sequence: TGTGCCAGCACTTTGGGGACAGGGACTGAAAAACTGTTTTTT. Translating gives CASTLGTGTEKLFF.

The chain couples TRBV6-6 to TRBJ1-1; D might be TRBD1 (5 bases). Looked up from germline, CDR1 is MNHNY and CDR2 is SVGAGI (reference sequence). The CDR3 extends over 14 amino acids. V was pared by 6 bases and J by 4 bases, with 15 bases between. The CDR3 sequence is CASRATRGATEAFF. The CDR3 DNA reads as TGTGCCAGCAGGGCGACTCGAGGGGCCACTGAAGCTTTCTTT.

The rearrangement uses TRBV27 and TRBJ2-1, with D perhaps TRBD2 (5 bases). V was trimmed by 5 bases and J by 0 bases, leaving 11 bases between them. The CDR3 extends over 15 amino acids. Germline values: CDR1 MNHEY, CDR2 SMNVEV (reference sequence). This CDR3 reads CASSGAASSYNEQFF. The CDR3 bases are TGTGCCAGCAGTGGAGCGGCTAGCTCCTACAATGAGCAGTTCTTC.

The chain uses TRBV9 and TRBJ2-7, with 10 positions matching TRBD1. CDR1 SGDLS and CDR2 YYNGEE come from the germline V gene. Germline trimming cut 4 bases from V and 3 bases from J; bases unmatched to any gene: 10. The CDR3 contains 16 residues. The CDR3 nucleotides read TGTGCCAGCAGCACCACCCCGGGACAGGGGATCTACGAGCAGTACTTC. The encoded protein is CASSTTPGQGIYEQYF.

This clone counts as medium-sized. This rearrangement joins TRBV9 to TRBJ2-1, with 9 nucleotides matching TRBD1. Germline-derived CDR1 and CDR2 are SGDLS and YYNGEE. J lost 4 bases, V lost 0 bases, and 5 bases had no gene match. CDR3 length: 16 residues. CDR3 nucleotides: TGTGCCAGCAGCGTAGCATACAGGGGGCGTTACAATGAGCAGTTCTTC. This sequence encodes CASSVAYRGRYNEQFF.

The chain uses TRBV10-2 and TRBJ2-5, with a possible D match to TRBD2 (6 bases). The J call may be wrong; the DNA end is better matched by TRBJ2-7. The CDR3 loop spans 16 amino acids. CDR1 is WSHSY, CDR2 SAAADI, per germline. The CDR3 coding sequence is TGCGCCAGCAGGATGGAAGGGGCGGGGCCGATCTACGAGCAGTACTTC. Protein product: CASRMEGAGPIYEQYF.